These 24 T cell receptor beta chains share one sample of origin, sequenced in a study of identical twins. Via MiXCR, TCRdb re-called the 5' RACE reads, giving one row per CDR3 protein. The sample lists hundreds of thousands of distinct CDR3 sequences; under 8.5% were seen once. These data are also associated with another study on yellow fever vaccine responses in identical twins.

What was sequenced was PBMCs. These receptors came from a woman in her late teens or twenties in good health.

This clonotype turned up a few times. This chain connects TRBV20-1 to TRBJ1-4; 11 bases are a match to TRBD1. This CDR3 comprises 14 residues. CDR1 and CDR2 (germline): DFQATT, SNEGSKA (reference sequence). Trimming at V came to 4 bases and at J to 11 bases, leaving 9 bases not matched to a gene. The CDR3 region is CSAISGTGGAKLFF. CDR3 in DNA: TGCAGTGCTATTTCCGGGACAGGGGGTGCTAAACTGTTTTTT.

In this sample, this clonotype turned up a few times. The rearrangement joins TRBV12-3 or TRBV12-4 to TRBJ2-7, with D maybe TRBD2 (6 bases). This CDR3 has 12 residues. The germline V and J ends were trimmed by 5 bases and 6 bases, with 11 bases remaining between them. CDR3 residues: CASSGGGVEQYV. As DNA, the CDR3 is TGTGCCAGCAGTGGAGGAGGGGTCGAGCAGTACGTC.

This clonotype was observed a few times. The chain joins TRBV6-1 to TRBJ2-7; 7 bases line up with TRBD1. The V gene end was trimmed by 7 bases and the J gene end by 6 bases; junction bases not matched to a gene: 15. Germline loops: CDR1 MNHNS, CDR2 SASEGT. This CDR3 spans 15 amino acids. The DNA of the CDR3 is TGTGCCAGCATCCTCACCCGGGACAGAGCAGGCGAGCAGTACTTC. Protein: CASILTRDRAGEQYF.

This clonotype was found a few times. The chain carries TRBV29-1 and TRBJ1-2; tentative D call: TRBD1 (6 bases). CDR1 SQVTM and CDR2 ANQGSEA come from the germline V gene. The V end lost 6 bases, the J end lost 0 bases, and 11 bases lay between the germline ends. The CDR3 has 13 residues. The CDR3 DNA sequence: TGCAGCGTGCGGGACATCTCTAACTATGGCTACACCTTC. This encodes CSVRDISNYGYTF.

This clonotype occurred a few times. This chain links TRBV25-1 with TRBJ1-1; tentative D call: TRBD1 (6 bases). Germline-derived CDR1 and CDR2 are MGHDK and SYGVNS. The V end lost 7 bases, the J end lost 5 bases, and 14 bases lay between the germline ends. The CDR3 is 13 amino acids. Written as DNA, the CDR3 is TGTGCCAGCAATTCGGACAGATCAACTGAAGCTTTCTTT. Protein: CASNSDRSTEAFF.

This clonotype was seen more than once but under ten times. This chain connects TRBV7-8 to TRBJ1-1; D possibly corresponds to TRBD1 (5 bases). The CDR3 runs to 13 residues. The germline V gene has CDR1 SGHVS and CDR2 FQNEAQ. Trimming left V 5 bases short and J 6 bases short, with 13 bases between. Here the CDR3 DNA reads TGTGCCAGCAGCCGAAACCGGGGACCTGAAGCTTTCTTT. It is translated as CASSRNRGPEAFF.

This clonotype was counted at least ten times. The gene calls are TRBV7-6 and TRBJ2-7, with D maybe TRBD1 (6 bases). Germline assignment: CDR1 SGHVS and CDR2 FNYEAQ. The CDR3 has 14 residues. Trimming pared 5 bases from V and 3 bases from J, leaving 14 bases between. The CDR3 nucleotides read TGTGCCAGCAGCCCCGAAACAGGGAACTACGAGCAGTACTTC. Encoded protein: CASSPETGNYEQYF.

This clonotype was seen only a few times. The J gene is TRBJ2-7, the V gene TRBV3-1, with D perhaps assigned TRBD1 or TRBD2 (6 bases each). The CDR3 sequence is 17 residues long. Between the trimmed V and J ends, which lost 1 base and 1 base, there was a span of 17 bases. CDR1 and CDR2 (germline): LGHDT, YNNKEL (reference sequence). This CDR3 is CASSQGRTGRWSYEQYF. DNA for the CDR3: TGTGCCAGCAGCCAAGGCCGCACAGGGAGGTGGTCCTACGAGCAGTACTTC.

The sample holds many counts of this clonotype. The V call is TRBV5-1, the J call TRBJ1-1; TRBD1 might be the D (6 bases). The V gene's germline CDR1 is SGHRS and CDR2 YFSETQ. The CDR3 has 14 amino acids. With 4 bases removed from V and 1 base from J, the gap between germline ends came to 11 bases. This chain's CDR3 is CASSHGTPNTEAFF. The CDR3, as DNA: TGCGCCAGCAGCCACGGGACACCGAACACTGAAGCTTTCTTT.

This clonotype was seen more than once but under ten times. The CDR3: CASSFDANSPLHF. As DNA, the CDR3 is TGTGCCAGCAGCTTCGACGCTAATTCACCCCTCCACTTT. This rearrangement joins TRBV7-9 to TRBJ1-6, with D hard to call. In germline, CDR1 is SEHNR, CDR2 FQNEAQ (reference sequence). Trimming shortened V by 3 bases and J by 6 bases, and 6 bases separated the two germline ends. The CDR3 extends over 13 amino acids.

This clonotype was seen many times. The rearrangement uses TRBV29-1 and TRBJ2-1; perhaps TRBD2 as D (7 bases). The V gene's germline CDR1 is SQVTM and CDR2 ANQGSEA. The CDR3 runs 14 residues. Between the trimmed V and J ends, which lost 7 bases and 6 bases, there was a span of 19 bases. The chain's CDR3 is CSAEGGARCNEQFF. The CDR3 coding sequence is TGCAGCGCCGAAGGGGGGGCTAGATGCAATGAGCAGTTCTTC.

This clonotype was recorded at least ten times. This chain joins TRBV2 and TRBJ2-7, with a possible D match to TRBD2 (6 bases). The CDR3 contains 12 residues. From germline, CDR1 is SNHLY and CDR2 FYNNEI. V was cut by 4 bases and J by 6 bases, with 10 bases left in between. The CDR3 loop reads CASSGDSFEQYV. Here the CDR3 DNA reads TGTGCCAGCAGTGGGGACTCATTCGAGCAGTACGTC.

This clonotype has a count of ten or more. CDR3 nucleotides: TGCAGTGCTAGGCGGGAGTTTGTCTACGAGCAGTACTTC. This sequence encodes CSARREFVYEQYF. The chain employs TRBV20-1 and TRBJ2-7; TRBD2 matches 7 bases. Unmatched junction bases numbered 5, after V lost 3 bases and J lost 3 bases. Germline V gives CDR1 DFQATT, CDR2 SNEGSKA (reference sequence). The CDR3 consists of 13 residues.

This clonotype was recorded many times. The chain employs TRBV12-3 or TRBV12-4 and TRBJ1-6; 8 bases are shared with TRBD1. The CDR3 runs 17 residues. Trimming at V came to 6 bases and at J to 0 bases, leaving 7 bases not matched to a gene. DNA of the CDR3: TGTGCCAGCAGACCAACAGGGGGGAGCTCCTATAATTCACCCCTCCACTTT. This codes for CASRPTGGSSYNSPLHF.

This clonotype has a count of ten or more. The germline gene is not matched at one end of the junction; a read error may be the cause. The rearrangement joins TRBV28 to TRBJ2-1, with a tentative D call TRBD2 (5 bases). CDR1 is MDHEN, CDR2 SYDVKM, per germline. The CDR3 spans 16 residues. This CDR3 reads CASSSSHRRNYNEQFF. The CDR3 DNA reads TGTGCTAGCAGTTCTAGCCATCGAAGAAACTACAATGAGCAGTTCTTC.

This clonotype was counted ten times or more. This sequence joins TRBV1 and TRBJ2-5; no check of the table's D call, TRBD2, against the DNA was made. TRBV1 constitutes a pseudogene. The length of the CDR3 is 16 residues. CDR3: CTSSQGLAEHQETQYF. For the CDR3, the DNA is TGCACCAGCAGCCAAGGTCTAGCGGAGCACCAAGAGACCCAGTACTTC.

This clonotype was detected ten times or more. The chain carries TRBV5-1 and TRBJ2-3; TRBD2 aligns across 10 bases. V gave up 0 bases and J gave up 2 bases; unmatched junction bases: 6. The germline gives CDR1 SGHRS, CDR2 YFSETQ. The CDR3 runs 17 residues. Written as DNA, the CDR3 is TGCGCCAGCAGCTTGGCCCTAGCGGGGGCAATCACAGATACGCAGTATTTT. Translating it yields CASSLALAGAITDTQYF.

The table lists this clonotype with many counts. The V gene is TRBV15, the J gene TRBJ1-4, with unresolved D. V lost 1 base and J 1 base, leaving 10 bases between the germline ends. The CDR3 runs 16 residues. Germline V CDR1 and CDR2: LNHNV, YYDKDF (reference sequence). The CDR3 sequence: CATSRVGIGTNEKLFF. The CDR3 DNA is TGTGCCACCAGCAGAGTCGGGATAGGAACTAATGAAAAACTGTTTTTT.

The chain combines TRBV14 with TRBJ2-7, with D unresolved. The CDR3 sequence is 13 residues long. CDR1 SGHDN and CDR2 FVKESK come from the germline V gene. Between the trimmed V and J ends, which lost 0 bases and 6 bases, there was a span of 9 bases. In DNA form, the CDR3 reads TGTGCCAGCAGCCAAGATAGGGCTAGCGAGCAGTACTTC. Encoded protein: CASSQDRASEQYF.

This clonotype was seen a few times. The chain combines TRBV19 with TRBJ2-3, with a weak D call TRBD2 (6 bases). The germline gives CDR1 LNHDA, CDR2 SQIVND (reference sequence). V lost 4 bases to trimming and J lost 2 bases, with 10 bases between them. The CDR3 extends over 14 amino acids. The CDR3 nucleotides read TGTGCCAGTAGTACTCCGGGACTCACAGATACGCAGTATTTT. It yields the protein CASSTPGLTDTQYF.

This clonotype was detected ten times or more. The CDR3 here is CASSLGQHNSGNTIYF. As DNA, the CDR3 is TGCGCCAGCAGCCTAGGACAGCATAATTCTGGAAACACCATATATTTT. The chain joins TRBV5-1 to TRBJ1-3; maybe TRBD1 (6 bases). The CDR3 runs 16 residues. The V end was cut by 4 bases, the J end by 1 base, with 15 bases between. Looked up from germline, CDR1 is SGHRS and CDR2 is YFSETQ. The variable domain in full, with the rest retrieved from reference TRBV5-1 and TRBJ1-3, is KAGVTQTPRYLIKTRGQQVTLSCSPISGHRSVSWYQQTPGQGLQFLFEYFSETQRNKGNFPGRFSGRQFSNSRSEMNVSTLELGDSALYLCASSLGQHNSGNTIYFGEGSWLTVV.

The chain links TRBV6-1 to TRBJ2-1; D assignment may be TRBD1 or TRBD2 (5 bases each). CDR3 length: 16 amino acids. Trimming took off 2 bases at V and 2 bases at J, with 13 bases between the two ends. Germline assignment: CDR1 MNHNS and CDR2 SASEGT. The CDR3 nucleotides read TGTGCCAGCAGTGAATCCCCCGGGACCACCTACAATGAGCAGTTCTTC. It specifies CASSESPGTTYNEQFF.

This clonotype was counted a few times. The chain links TRBV12-3 or TRBV12-4 to TRBJ2-5; D gene unclear. The CDR3 contains 11 residues. Deletions cut 6 bases from V and 3 bases from J, with 5 bases between. The CDR3 DNA is TGTGCCAGCAGGGTAAAAGAGACCCAGTACTTC. Amino acid sequence: CASRVKETQYF.

This chain joins TRBV12-3 or TRBV12-4 and TRBJ2-7; D remains ambiguous. The germline V and J ends were trimmed by 0 bases and 4 bases, with 16 bases remaining between them. The CDR3 consists of 16 residues. The CDR3 loop is CASSLAGSPPRYEQYF. CDR3 nucleotides: TGTGCCAGCAGTTTAGCGGGCTCCCCGCCCCGATACGAGCAGTACTTC.